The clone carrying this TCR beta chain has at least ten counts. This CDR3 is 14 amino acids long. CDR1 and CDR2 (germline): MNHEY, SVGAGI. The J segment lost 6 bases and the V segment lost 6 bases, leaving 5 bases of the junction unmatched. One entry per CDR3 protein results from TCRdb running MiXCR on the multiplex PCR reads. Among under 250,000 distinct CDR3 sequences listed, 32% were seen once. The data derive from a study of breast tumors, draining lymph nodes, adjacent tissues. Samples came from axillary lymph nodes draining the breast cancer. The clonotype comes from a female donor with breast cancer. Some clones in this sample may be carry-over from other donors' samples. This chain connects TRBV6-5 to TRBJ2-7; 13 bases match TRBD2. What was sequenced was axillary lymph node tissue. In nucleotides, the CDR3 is TGTGCCAGCAGGCCGGGACTAGCGGGATCCGAGCAGTACTTC. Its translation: CASRPGLAGSEQYF.